This entry lists 32 T cell receptor beta chains sequenced from one sample in a study of cytomegalovirus exposure and HLA in healthy donors. PCR primers comprised 60 Vbeta and 13 Jbeta primers. Assay used: immunoSEQ multiplex PCR; TCRdb lists only in-frame clones, some missing. The data contain about 150,000 clones, just under 80% of them singletons. The sequenced sample consisted of PBMCs. These receptor sequences come from a woman between 50 and 59 years old in good health and CMV-seropositive.

V gene TRBV2 combines with J gene TRBJ1-2, with D hard to call. CDR3 size: 13 residues. Germline loops: CDR1 SNHLY, CDR2 FYNNEI. V was trimmed by 6 bases and J by 6 bases, leaving 14 bases between them. The CDR3 is CASRATSIDGYTF. In DNA, the CDR3 is TGTGCCAGCAGAGCGACCTCCATCGATGGCTACACCTTC.

The V gene is TRBV9, the J gene TRBJ1-6; D is perhaps TRBD1 (6 bases). The CDR3 spans 14 residues. CDR1 and CDR2 (germline): SGDLS, YYNGEE. With 3 bases removed from V and 7 bases from J, the gap between germline ends came to 11 bases. CDR3 amino acids: CASSARGPNSPLHF. The CDR3 DNA follows: TGTGCCAGCAGCGCCAGGGGACCCAATTCACCCCTCCACTTT.

This CDR3 is CASSRQGATNEKLFF. CDR3 bases: TGCGCCAGCAGCCGACAGGGGGCAACTAATGAAAAACTGTTTTTT. The rearrangement joins TRBV4-3 to TRBJ1-4; the match to TRBD1 covers 9 bases. Germline V gene sequence: CDR1 LGHNA, CDR2 YSLEER. CDR3 length: 15 amino acids. Germline trimming cut 4 bases from V and 0 bases from J; bases unmatched to any gene: 0.

The V and J genes are TRBV6-1 and TRBJ1-1; D remains unclear. The germline V and J ends were trimmed by 7 bases and 3 bases, with 9 bases remaining between them. Germline CDR1 MNHNS, CDR2 SASEGT. The CDR3 consists of 12 residues. CDR3 bases: TGTGCCAGCAAAAACCGGGACACTGAAGCTTTCTTT. This encodes CASKNRDTEAFF.

The chain combines TRBV9 with TRBJ1-5; 7 bases line up with TRBD1. V trimming: 4 bases; J trimming: 4 bases; junction bases outside the gene matches: 8. Germline CDR1 is SGDLS and CDR2 is YYNGEE. This CDR3 has 15 residues. The DNA for the CDR3 is TGTGCCAGCAGCCTAACGGGACAGAGAAATCAGCCCCAGCATTTT. Its translation is CASSLTGQRNQPQHF. The full variable domain, rest sourced from reference TRBV9 and TRBJ1-5, is DSGVTQTPKHLITATGQRVTLRCSPRSGDLSVYWYQQSLDQGLQFLIQYYNGEERAKGNILERFSAQQFPDLHSELNLSSLELGDSALYFCASSLTGQRNQPQHFGDGTRLSIL.

This clone was recorded a few times. This rearrangement joins TRBV9 to TRBJ2-7, with 12 bases identical to TRBD2. The CDR3 is made up of 16 amino acids. The J segment lost 5 bases and the V segment lost 4 bases, leaving 10 bases of the junction unmatched. CDR1 is SGDLS and CDR2 is YYNGEE in the germline V gene. The CDR3 DNA follows: TGTGCCAGCAGCACCGGGACTAGCGGGTTCTTGGACGAGCAGTACTTC. Its translation: CASSTGTSGFLDEQYF.

The V and J genes are TRBV25-1 and TRBJ1-6; maybe TRBD1 (6 bases). From germline, CDR1 is MGHDK and CDR2 SYGVNS. The CDR3 has 17 residues. The germline V and J ends were trimmed by 10 bases and 0 bases, with 19 bases remaining between them. The CDR3 loop is CATRDKVAGSYNSPLHF. The DNA of the CDR3 is TGTGCCACCCGGGACAAGGTGGCAGGCTCCTATAATTCACCCCTCCACTTT.

The CDR3 DNA reads TGCAGCGCGACAGCCAGCTCCTACGAGCAGTACTTC. It codes for CSATASSYEQYF. V usage is TRBV29-1 and J usage is TRBJ2-7, with a possible D match to TRBD1 (5 bases). CDR1 and CDR2 (germline): SQVTM, ANQGSEA. Trimming pared 7 bases from V and 0 bases from J, leaving 10 bases between. The length of the CDR3 is 12 residues.

CDR3 bases: TGTGCCAGCAGTTACTCGGTGATGCGGAGGAACACTGAAGCTTTCTTT. It specifies CASSYSVMRRNTEAFF. The chain joins TRBV6-5 to TRBJ1-1, with D unresolved. CDR1 and CDR2 from the germline V gene are MNHEY and SVGAGI. The CDR3 covers 16 residues. Trimming pared 0 bases from V and 1 base from J, leaving 12 bases between.

The CDR3: CASSQRTGEGVNSPLHF. The CDR3 DNA reads as TGTGCCAGCAGCCAAAGGACAGGGGAGGGTGTTAATTCACCCCTCCACTTT. The V call is TRBV4-2, the J call TRBJ1-6; 9 bases are a match to TRBD1. The V segment lost 2 bases and the J segment 6 bases; nucleotides outside the gene matches: 8. CDR1 and CDR2 (germline): LGHNA, YNFKEQ. The CDR3 runs 17 residues.

The chain is built from TRBV28 and TRBJ2-7; 11 nucleotides match TRBD1. The length of the CDR3 is 13 residues. Trimming removed 8 bases from V and 2 bases from J; junction bases left unmatched: 2. CDR1 MDHEN and CDR2 SYDVKM come from the germline V gene. The CDR3 protein is CASWTGGTYEQYF. The CDR3 bases are TGTGCCAGCTGGACAGGGGGCACCTACGAGCAGTACTTC.

The rearrangement links TRBV7-2 to TRBJ2-2; 7 bases map to TRBD1. Trimming removed 3 bases from V and 0 bases from J; junction bases left unmatched: 1. Per germline, CDR1 SGHTA and CDR2 FQGNSA. This CDR3 region has 15 residues. CDR3 bases: TGTGCCAGCAGCTTTACAGGGGCGAACACCGGGGAGCTGTTTTTT. It codes for CASSFTGANTGELFF.

The V and J genes are TRBV2 and TRBJ2-7, with a weak D call TRBD1 (5 bases). With 6 bases removed from V and 8 bases from J, the gap between germline ends came to 20 bases. The CDR3 is 14 residues long. Per germline, CDR1 SNHLY and CDR2 FYNNEI. The CDR3 protein is CASSQAERLGQQYF. The CDR3 region has the DNA TGTGCCAGCAGCCAGGCCGAGCGACTGGGGCAGCAGTACTTC.

The genes are TRBV7-2 and TRBJ1-2, with D possibly TRBD1 on 6 matching bases. V was cut by 6 bases and J by 8 bases, with 22 bases left in between. Germline CDR1 SGHTA, CDR2 FQGNSA. The CDR3 has 15 amino acids. The CDR3 sequence: CASSSLGSGGRGYTF. CDR3 bases: TGTGCCAGCAGTTCCCTCGGGAGCGGGGGGCGAGGCTACACCTTC.

This clone was observed a few times. This sequence joins TRBV19 and TRBJ1-5; D gene uncertain. Trimming cost V 2 bases and J 6 bases, with 11 bases left between them. Germline V lookup: CDR1 LNHDA, CDR2 SQIVND (reference sequence). CDR3 length: 14 amino acids. The CDR3 sequence is CASSITRRGQPQHF. DNA of the CDR3: TGTGCCAGTAGTATAACTAGGCGAGGTCAGCCCCAGCATTTT.

This sequence joins TRBV28 and TRBJ1-2, with D unclear. The CDR3 is 16 residues long. Germline V gene data show CDR1 as MDHEN and CDR2 as SYDVKM. V was pared by 5 bases and J by 0 bases, with 16 bases between. CDR3 nucleotides: TGTGCCAGCAGTACCATTCTGACATACACTAACTATGGCTACACCTTC. It codes for CASSTILTYTNYGYTF.

The chain joins TRBV18 to TRBJ1-6; perhaps TRBD1 as D (5 bases). V shed 6 bases and J shed 9 bases, with 15 bases lying between them. CDR3 length equals 14 residues. CDR1 and CDR2 from the germline V gene are KGHSH and LQKENI. In nucleotides, the CDR3 is TGTGCCAGCTCCCAGGACAATTCACGTTCACCCCTCCACTTT. Amino acids: CASSQDNSRSPLHF.

The J gene is TRBJ2-5, the V gene TRBV19; the D gene is possibly TRBD2 (6 bases). The V and J ends lost 7 bases and 1 base respectively, with 10 bases between them. The germline CDR1 and CDR2 sequences are LNHDA and SQIVND (reference sequence). The length of the CDR3 is 13 residues. The CDR3 reads CASTPGVQETQYF. CDR3 sequence (DNA): TGTGCCAGTACCCCGGGGGTCCAAGAGACCCAGTACTTC.

The rearrangement joins TRBV7-9 to TRBJ1-1, with TRBD1 matching 7 bases. The CDR3 runs to 14 residues. Trimming took 2 bases from V and 13 from J; bases not matched to a gene: 13. Looked up from germline, CDR1 is SEHNR and CDR2 is FQNEAQ (reference sequence). The CDR3 DNA follows: TGTGCCAGCAGCTTATCTGGGGCCGACTCAGGGGGTTTCTTT. Translating it yields CASSLSGADSGGFF.

The table lists this clone with a few counts. The chain uses TRBV4-2 and TRBJ2-7, with a tentative D call TRBD1 (5 bases). V gave up 0 bases and J gave up 3 bases, with 12 bases separating them. The CDR3 length is 15 residues. Germline V gene data show CDR1 as LGHNA and CDR2 as YNFKEQ. The CDR3 is CASSQDGASHYEQYF. For the CDR3, the DNA is TGTGCCAGCAGCCAAGATGGGGCATCCCACTACGAGCAGTACTTC.

The chain combines TRBV6-6 with TRBJ2-2; 7 bases are a match to TRBD1. The CDR3 is 13 residues long. The germline gives CDR1 MNHNY, CDR2 SVGAGI (reference sequence). With V trimmed by 5 bases and J by 3 bases, 0 bases remained unmatched. CDR3 loop: CASSDRDTGELFF. In nucleotides, the CDR3 is TGTGCCAGCAGTGACAGGGACACCGGGGAGCTGTTTTTT.

A single count supports this clone. The V and J genes are TRBV19 and TRBJ2-1, with 11 bases fitting TRBD2. Per germline, CDR1 LNHDA and CDR2 SQIVND (reference sequence). The V segment lost 4 bases and the J segment 9 bases; nucleotides outside the gene matches: 11. This CDR3 contains 16 residues. The CDR3 region has the DNA TGTGCCAGTAGTACCCGACTAGCGGGGCTCGCTTTTGAGCAGTTCTTC. This gives the protein CASSTRLAGLAFEQFF.

The J gene is TRBJ2-3, the V gene TRBV7-2, with D perhaps matching TRBD1 (6 bases). The germline gives CDR1 SGHTA, CDR2 FQGNSA. This CDR3 comprises 15 residues. V was cut by 5 bases and J by 0 bases, with 12 bases left in between. The CDR3 sequence is CASSPGTPSTDTQYF. Here the CDR3 DNA reads TGTGCCAGCAGCCCAGGGACACCTAGCACAGATACGCAGTATTTT.

J is TRBJ2-6 and V is TRBV4-2; no reliable D call. Germline-derived CDR1 and CDR2 are LGHNA and YNFKEQ. Deletions cut 0 bases from V and 0 bases from J, with 3 bases between. This CDR3 is built from 15 residues. The CDR3 DNA is TGTGCCAGCAGCCAAGAGAGCTCTGGGGCCAACGTCCTGACTTTC. Amino acids: CASSQESSGANVLTF.

The sample holds one count of this clone. The chain combines TRBV7-9 with TRBJ1-2; D remains unclear. Germline values: CDR1 SEHNR, CDR2 FQNEAQ (reference sequence). V lost 5 bases and J lost 6, with 10 bases in between. This CDR3 is built from 12 residues. CDR3 region: CASSQGRNGYTF. The CDR3 DNA sequence: TGTGCCAGCAGCCAAGGGAGGAATGGCTACACCTTC.

The chain has TRBV7-2 and TRBJ1-2; weak D call: TRBD1 (5 bases). The CDR3 is made up of 15 amino acids. Germline CDR1 SGHTA, CDR2 FQGNSA. V lost 1 base to trimming and J lost 3 bases, with 12 bases between them. This CDR3 reads CASSLDFGRDYGYTF. DNA of the CDR3: TGTGCCAGCAGCTTAGACTTCGGCAGGGACTATGGCTACACCTTC.

A remark on this clone: Germline is not matched at one junction end, which may reflect a read error. CDR3 nucleotides: TGTGCCAGCAGCGTAGAAGGGAGCCAAGAGGCCCAGTACTTC. It is translated as CASSVEGSQEAQYF. The genes are TRBV9 and TRBJ2-5; tentative D call: TRBD2 (5 bases). The CDR3 consists of 14 residues. The germline V gene has CDR1 SGDLS and CDR2 YYNGEE.

The CDR3 DNA sequence: TGTGCCAGCAGCCTAGGGGGAGGGTGGAGTGAAAAACTGTTTTTT. Encoded protein: CASSLGGGWSEKLFF. This chain links TRBV7-2 with TRBJ1-4; a possible D gene is TRBD1 (6 bases). V was shortened by 5 bases and J by 7 bases, with 17 bases between the two germline ends. The germline CDR1 and CDR2 sequences are SGHTA and FQGNSA. CDR3 length: 15 residues.

The chain is built from TRBV5-1 and TRBJ1-4; maybe TRBD1 (5 bases). Germline CDR1 and CDR2: SGHRS and YFSETQ. This CDR3 is built from 13 residues. The V end lost 1 base, the J end lost 7 bases, and 8 bases lay between the germline ends. CDR3 DNA: TGCGCCAGCAGCTTGCTAGGGGTTGAAAAACTGTTTTTT. This codes for CASSLLGVEKLFF.

The chain joins TRBV18 to TRBJ2-5; D unclear. Germline CDR1 and CDR2: KGHSH and LQKENI. The germline V and J ends were trimmed by 1 base and 1 base, with 7 bases remaining between them. The CDR3 loop spans 14 amino acids. In nucleotides, the CDR3 is TGTGCCAGCTCACCACGACAAACCCAAGAGACCCAGTACTTC. It encodes CASSPRQTQETQYF. The full variable domain, rest sourced from reference TRBV18 and TRBJ2-5, is NAGVMQNPRHLVRRRGQEARLRCSPMKGHSHVYWYRQLPEEGLKFMVYLQKENIIDESGMPKERFSAEFPKEGPSILRIQQVVRGDSAAYFCASSPRQTQETQYFGPGTRLLVL.

The V and J genes are TRBV15 and TRBJ1-2; D is ambiguous. Looked up from germline, CDR1 is LNHNV and CDR2 is YYDKDF (reference sequence). V was shortened by 6 bases and J by 1 base, with 18 bases between the two germline ends. The CDR3 totals 16 residues. The DNA for the CDR3 is TGTGCCACCAGTACACCAATTACGGGTGTTAACTATGGCTACACCTTC. It is translated as CATSTPITGVNYGYTF.

This clone was picked up one time. The chain couples TRBV19 to TRBJ2-1; 8 nucleotides agree with TRBD1. CDR3 length equals 14 residues. Germline CDR1 is LNHDA and CDR2 is SQIVND (reference sequence). Trimming took 3 bases from V and 10 from J; bases not matched to a gene: 8. DNA for the CDR3: TGTGCCAGTAGTATCCGTTTACAGGGGGGCGAGCAGTTCTTC. As protein: CASSIRLQGGEQFF.